These 29 T cell receptor beta chains were sequenced from one sample in a study of blood T cell repertoires in COVID-19. Repertoires were generated with immunoSEQ multiplex PCR, while TCRdb's copy carries only in-frame clones and drops some. There are about 360,000 clones in the sample; around nine tenths occur only once, and less than 3.5% lies in the top ten. Sequenced material: peripheral blood. The receptors originated from a human donor in a cohort sampled during active COVID-19.

This clone was counted a few times. V and J are TRBV7-9 and TRBJ1-2, with a weak D call TRBD1 (5 bases). The CDR3 extends over 13 amino acids. CDR1 is SEHNR and CDR2 is FQNEAQ in the germline V gene (reference sequence). V shed 2 bases and J shed 8 bases, with 12 bases lying between them. The CDR3 sequence is CASSLNAGYGYTF. CDR3 DNA: TGTGCCAGCAGCTTAAATGCAGGGTACGGCTACACCTTC.

The J gene is TRBJ1-4, the V gene TRBV4-2, with TRBD1 matching over 9 bases. The CDR3 runs 15 residues. Germline V gives CDR1 LGHNA, CDR2 YNFKEQ. V gave up 6 bases and J gave up 6 bases; unmatched junction bases: 8. The CDR3 DNA is TGTGCCAGCAGGCGCACCCGGGACAGGGATGAAAAACTGTTTTTT. It encodes CASRRTRDRDEKLFF.

This rearrangement joins TRBV19 to TRBJ1-1; maybe TRBD1 (5 bases). The germline CDR1 and CDR2 sequences are LNHDA and SQIVND (reference sequence). Trimming pared 3 bases from V and 3 bases from J, leaving 17 bases between. This CDR3 is 16 amino acids long. The CDR3 protein is CASSIGGWGFYTEAFF. As DNA, the CDR3 is TGTGCCAGTAGTATCGGAGGGTGGGGCTTTTACACTGAAGCTTTCTTT.

In regard to this clone: Other DNA sequences in this sample translate to the same CDR3. This chain joins TRBV6-5 and TRBJ2-5; D gene uncertain. Trimming took off 2 bases at V and 5 bases at J, with 12 bases between the two ends. In germline, CDR1 is MNHEY, CDR2 SVGAGI. CDR3 size: 14 residues. The CDR3 reads CASSYTRVGETQYF. The CDR3 coding sequence is TGTGCCAGCAGTTACACCCGGGTTGGGGAGACCCAGTACTTC.

This chain uses TRBV11-2 with TRBJ1-4; 7 positions match TRBD1. The CDR3 loop spans 11 amino acids. The V and J ends lost 5 bases and 12 bases, in that order; junction bases with no gene match: 3. Germline V gives CDR1 SGHAT, CDR2 FQNNGV. Written as DNA, the CDR3 is TGTGCCAGCAGCCCGGGGACAGAACTGTTTTTT. Translating gives CASSPGTELFF.

V and J are TRBV5-4 and TRBJ2-2; a weak D match, TRBD1 (6 bases). This CDR3 has 16 residues. The V gene's germline CDR1 is SGHNT and CDR2 YYREEE (reference sequence). The germline V and J ends were trimmed by 6 bases and 1 base, with 16 bases remaining between them. The CDR3 region has the DNA TGTGCCAGCAACCAGTTCGGCAGGGGGAACACCGGGGAGCTGTTTTTT. Translation gives CASNQFGRGNTGELFF. Combining the CDR3 with reference TRBV5-4 and TRBJ2-2 gives the whole variable domain ETGVTQSPTHLIKTRGQQVTLRCSSQSGHNTVSWYQQALGQGPQFIFQYYREEENGRGNFPPRFSGLQFPNYSSELNVNALELDDSALYLCASNQFGRGNTGELFFGEGSRLTVL.

The rearrangement links TRBV5-1 to TRBJ2-3; D not certain. CDR3 length: 13 amino acids. V was trimmed by 0 bases and J by 3 bases, leaving 5 bases between them. Germline assignment: CDR1 SGHRS and CDR2 YFSETQ. The CDR3 region has the DNA TGCGCCAGCAGCTTGGGAGAGACAGATACGCAGTATTTT. This translates into CASSLGETDTQYF.

The chain recombines TRBV30 with TRBJ1-3; weak D call: TRBD1 (6 bases). CDR3 length: 17 amino acids. The ends were cut back, 1 base at V and 0 bases at J, with 16 bases in the middle. CDR1 is GTSNPN, CDR2 SVGIG, per germline (reference sequence). This CDR3 reads CAWSGVGTRSSGNTIYF. DNA of the CDR3: TGTGCCTGGAGTGGGGTAGGGACAAGGTCCTCTGGAAACACCATATATTTT.

The V gene is TRBV3-1 (or the pseudogene TRBV3-2), the J gene TRBJ2-5; D is perhaps TRBD2 (6 bases). The ends were cut back, 1 base at V and 4 bases at J, with 10 bases in the middle. There are 14 residues in the CDR3. Germline V CDR1 and CDR2: LGHDT, YNNKEL (reference sequence). The CDR3 sequence is CASSQGAGRETQYF. CDR3 nucleotides: TGTGCCAGCAGCCAAGGGGCGGGAAGAGAGACCCAGTACTTC.

The chain uses TRBV7-9 and TRBJ2-5, with D hard to call. The CDR3 loop spans 14 amino acids. The V and J ends lost 1 base and 2 bases respectively, with 8 bases between them. Germline V lookup: CDR1 SEHNR, CDR2 FQNEAQ (reference sequence). The CDR3 sequence is CASSLDATQETQYF. The CDR3 DNA is TGTGCCAGCAGCTTAGATGCGACTCAAGAGACCCAGTACTTC.

The CDR3 sequence: CSAGQGNTEAFF. The CDR3 bases are TGCAGCGCAGGGCAGGGGAACACTGAAGCTTTCTTT. The chain couples TRBV29-1 to TRBJ1-1; perhaps TRBD1 as D (5 bases). The CDR3 contains 12 residues. The ends were cut back, 7 bases at V and 1 base at J, with 10 bases in the middle. Germline V gene data show CDR1 as SQVTM and CDR2 as ANQGSEA.

The chain couples TRBV6-5 to TRBJ2-1; D call uncertain. The CDR3 covers 13 residues. The V end lost 7 bases, the J end lost 6 bases, and 13 bases lay between the germline ends. Germline V gene data show CDR1 as MNHEY and CDR2 as SVGAGI. The CDR3 region is CASKSSGFNEQFF. The CDR3 DNA reads TGTGCCAGCAAGTCCTCAGGTTTCAATGAGCAGTTCTTC.

This chain's CDR3 is CASRSQGSHSPLHF. The CDR3 DNA follows: TGTGCTTCCCGGTCTCAGGGGAGTCATTCACCCCTCCACTTT. The rearrangement joins TRBV27 to TRBJ1-6, with D tentatively TRBD1 (6 bases). The length of the CDR3 is 14 residues. The germline V gene encodes CDR1 MNHEY and CDR2 SMNVEV (reference sequence).

This clone came up once. The chain combines TRBV6-5 with TRBJ1-2, with D perhaps TRBD1 (6 bases). Deletions cut 5 bases from V and 5 bases from J, with 15 bases between. Germline lookup yields CDR1 MNHEY and CDR2 SVGAGI. This CDR3 contains 14 residues. As DNA, the CDR3 is TGTGCCAGCAGTCGAACAGGGCAGGGGTATGGCTACACCTTC. It is translated as CASSRTGQGYGYTF.

The rearrangement joins TRBV28 to TRBJ2-6; D is uncertain. Between the trimmed V and J ends, which lost 6 bases and 2 bases, there was a span of 5 bases. The CDR3 has 13 amino acids. Germline CDR1 reads MDHEN; CDR2 reads SYDVKM. The CDR3 reads CASSRAGANVLTF. The CDR3 coding sequence is TGTGCCAGCAGCCGAGCTGGGGCCAACGTCCTGACTTTC.

The chain recombines TRBV10-1 with TRBJ2-3, with 7 bases lining up with TRBD1. Germline CDR1 WNHNN, CDR2 SYGVQD (reference sequence). V lost 4 bases and J lost 6; bases outside the gene matches: 10. This CDR3 has 15 residues. The CDR3 spells CASSVIGGASDTQYF. The CDR3 DNA reads as TGCGCCAGCAGTGTCATAGGGGGCGCGTCTGATACGCAGTATTTT.

The chain uses TRBV3-1 (or the pseudogene TRBV3-2) and TRBJ2-1; 7 nucleotides match TRBD2. Germline lookup yields CDR1 LGHDT and CDR2 YNNKEL (reference sequence). With 1 base clipped from V and 15 bases from J, the junction kept 3 bases outside the gene matches. This CDR3 has 11 residues. The CDR3 protein is CASSQGTSGFF. CDR3 bases: TGTGCCAGCAGCCAAGGGACTAGTGGGTTCTTC.

The chain links TRBV6-4 to TRBJ2-3; D perhaps matches TRBD2 (6 bases). The V gene lost 4 bases and the J gene lost 5 bases, with 10 bases spanning the gap. Germline V CDR1 and CDR2: MRHNA, SNTAGT. The CDR3 consists of 13 residues. DNA of the CDR3: TGTGCCAGCAGTGCGACTAGAAGAGATACGCAGTATTTT. It specifies CASSATRRDTQYF.

The chain is built from TRBV5-1 and TRBJ1-6, with a possible D match to TRBD1 (6 bases). V gave up 4 bases and J gave up 6 bases, with 14 bases separating them. CDR3 length: 15 amino acids. Germline V gene lookup returns CDR1 SGHRS and CDR2 YFSETQ. The CDR3 loop reads CASSQVDSANSPLHF. The CDR3, as DNA: TGCGCCAGCAGCCAGGTGGACAGTGCTAATTCACCCCTCCACTTT.

The chain recombines TRBV25-1 with TRBJ2-3; 8 bases line up with TRBD2. Germline CDR1 reads MGHDK; CDR2 reads SYGVNS. CDR3 size: 15 residues. Trimming took 6 bases from V and 0 from J; bases not matched to a gene: 5. The CDR3 region has the DNA TGTGCCAGCAGAGCGCGGGAGGACAGCACAGATACGCAGTATTTT. Protein: CASRAREDSTDTQYF.

This chain uses TRBV7-9 with TRBJ1-2; possibly TRBD1 for D (5 bases). The germline gives CDR1 SEHNR, CDR2 FQNEAQ (reference sequence). With 3 bases removed from V and 6 bases from J, the gap between germline ends came to 17 bases. This CDR3 spans 15 amino acids. CDR3 sequence: CASSFGEVTEDGYTF. Written as DNA, the CDR3 is TGTGCCAGCAGCTTTGGGGAAGTGACAGAGGATGGCTACACCTTC.

This chain uses TRBV28 with TRBJ2-7; weak D call: TRBD2 (7 bases). Germline loops: CDR1 MDHEN, CDR2 SYDVKM. V lost 4 bases and J lost 2, with 15 bases in between. The CDR3 extends over 15 amino acids. CDR3 loop: CASSWGGLDTYEQYF. The CDR3 DNA follows: TGTGCCAGCAGTTGGGGGGGCCTAGACACCTACGAGCAGTACTTC. The variable domain in full, with the rest retrieved from reference TRBV28 and TRBJ2-7, is DVKVTQSSRYLVKRTGEKVFLECVQDMDHENMFWYRQDPGLGLRLIYFSYDVKMKEKGDIPEGYSVSREKKERFSLILESASTNQTSMYLCASSWGGLDTYEQYFGPGTRLTVT.

This clone showed up just once. This chain connects TRBV30 to TRBJ1-1, with a tentative D call TRBD1 (5 bases). Germline V gene sequence: CDR1 GTSNPN, CDR2 SVGIG (reference sequence). The CDR3 runs to 16 residues. Trimming removed 0 bases from V and 1 base from J, with 15 bases in between. The CDR3 loop reads CAWSVGGSGENTEAFF. The CDR3 DNA reads TGTGCCTGGAGTGTTGGGGGTTCGGGGGAGAACACTGAAGCTTTCTTT.

V is TRBV19 and J is TRBJ1-5, with D possibly being TRBD1 (6 bases). From germline, CDR1 is LNHDA and CDR2 SQIVND (reference sequence). V was pared by 2 bases and J by 7 bases, with 12 bases between. This CDR3 spans 14 amino acids. Here the CDR3 reads CASSIPPRGQPQHF. The CDR3, as DNA: TGTGCCAGTAGTATACCCCCTAGGGGGCAGCCCCAGCATTTT.

The gene calls are TRBV7-2 and TRBJ2-3; 9 bases map to TRBD2. The CDR3 runs 16 residues. V gave up 2 bases and J gave up 2 bases; unmatched junction bases: 5. Germline V gene lookup returns CDR1 SGHTA and CDR2 FQGNSA. CDR3 coding DNA: TGTGCCAGCAGCTTAAAGGCGGGGGGGTTCACAGATACGCAGTATTTT. This sequence encodes CASSLKAGGFTDTQYF.

The chain employs TRBV28 and TRBJ1-2; D is possibly TRBD1 (6 bases). With 6 bases removed from V and 8 bases from J, the gap between germline ends came to 16 bases. The germline V gene encodes CDR1 MDHEN and CDR2 SYDVKM. The CDR3 has 13 residues. The CDR3 here is CASSLYRVRGYTF. CDR3 nucleotide sequence: TGTGCCAGCAGCCTCTACAGGGTACGCGGCTACACCTTC.

The sample holds a few counts of this clone. CDR3 protein: CASSSTSGRADTQYF. DNA of the CDR3: TGCGCCAGCAGCTCGACTAGCGGGAGGGCGGATACGCAGTATTTT. The chain is built from TRBV5-1 and TRBJ2-3; 14 nucleotides agree with TRBD2. V lost 3 bases, J lost 6 bases, and 3 bases stayed unmatched. This CDR3 spans 15 amino acids. Per the germline V gene, CDR1 is SGHRS and CDR2 is YFSETQ.

The CDR3 protein is CASRDDGGEQFF. Written as DNA, the CDR3 is TGTGCCAGCAGGGATGACGGGGGTGAGCAGTTCTTC. The chain joins TRBV2 to TRBJ2-1; tentative D call: TRBD2 (6 bases). V lost 6 bases and J 9 bases, leaving 12 bases between the germline ends. This CDR3 has 12 residues. The V gene's germline CDR1 is SNHLY and CDR2 FYNNEI.

V gene TRBV5-5 combines with J gene TRBJ1-1, with 9 nucleotides matching TRBD1. This CDR3 comprises 14 residues. Trimming removed 2 bases from V and 5 bases from J; junction bases left unmatched: 4. Germline CDR1 is SGHKS and CDR2 is YYEKEE (reference sequence). The CDR3 nucleotides are TGTGCCAGCAGCTTACAGGGGGCAGAGACTGAAGCTTTCTTT. It yields the protein CASSLQGAETEAFF.